The next 24 T cell receptor beta chains were all read from a single sample in a study of beta chain features in type 1 diabetes. cDNA synthesis used the whole RNA isolate, giving expressed TCRB sequences. Produced via immunoSEQ multiplex PCR; TCRdb's table is partial and in-frame only. This table holds about 900,000 clones, roughly 17% found once. Sequencing input: naive CD4+ T cells from blood. All receptors derive from a woman aged 18-30 years in good health.

The chain recombines TRBV28 with TRBJ1-4; D not resolved. Deletions cut 8 bases from V and 8 bases from J, with 9 bases between. Germline assignment: CDR1 MDHEN and CDR2 SYDVKM. The CDR3 sequence is 11 residues long. CDR3 sequence: CASGDYEKLFF. DNA for the CDR3: TGTGCCAGCGGCGACTACGAAAAACTGTTTTTT.

The CDR3, as DNA: TGTGCCAGCAGTGAATTAACAGGGGAGACCCAGTACTTC. The encoded protein is CASSELTGETQYF. V usage is TRBV2 and J usage is TRBJ2-5; D is possibly TRBD1 (6 bases). Trimming cost V 2 bases and J 5 bases, with 9 bases left between them. The length of the CDR3 is 13 residues. The V gene's germline CDR1 is SNHLY and CDR2 FYNNEI.

V usage is TRBV7-9 and J usage is TRBJ1-4; 7 nucleotides line up with TRBD1. J was trimmed by 10 bases and V by 5 bases; bases with no gene match: 10. CDR1 and CDR2 from the germline V gene are SEHNR and FQNEAQ (reference sequence). The CDR3 is 14 residues long. The CDR3 loop reads CASSPGTVGGKLFF. The CDR3 DNA sequence: TGTGCCAGCAGCCCAGGGACAGTGGGCGGAAAACTGTTTTTT. The entire variable domain, with the rest obtained from reference TRBV7-9 and TRBJ1-4, is as follows: DTGVSQNPRHKITKRGQNVTFRCDPISEHNRLYWYRQTLGQGPEFLTYFQNEAQLEKSRLLSDRFSAERPKGSFSTLEIQRTEQGDSAMYLCASSPGTVGGKLFFGSGTQLSVL.

This clone was seen a handful of times. V usage is TRBV27 and J usage is TRBJ2-7, with a tentative D call TRBD2 (6 bases). V dropped 3 bases and J dropped 7 bases, with 22 bases sitting between them. There are 16 residues in the CDR3. The V gene's germline CDR1 is MNHEY and CDR2 SMNVEV (reference sequence). The CDR3 spells CASSLVSASETGEQYF. In nucleotides, the CDR3 is TGTGCCAGCAGTTTGGTTTCGGCTAGCGAAACTGGAGAGCAGTACTTC.

This clone was seen only a few times. The rearrangement uses TRBV25-1 and TRBJ2-7, with D possibly matching TRBD1 (6 bases). The CDR3 sequence is 15 residues long. Trimming took 3 bases from V and 4 from J, leaving 16 bases between them. Germline CDR1 MGHDK, CDR2 SYGVNS. The CDR3 here is CASSDTPRGQYEQYF. Here the CDR3 DNA reads TGTGCCAGCAGTGATACTCCAAGGGGACAATACGAGCAGTACTTC.

This clone was found a few times. The rearrangement joins TRBV5-1 to TRBJ2-2; D not certain. From germline, CDR1 is SGHRS and CDR2 YFSETQ. The CDR3 sequence is 14 residues long. V was trimmed by 0 bases and J by 7 bases, leaving 10 bases between them. CDR3 nucleotide sequence: TGCGCCAGCAGCTTGGGTTCGCGGAACGGGGAGCTGTTTTTT. Its translation: CASSLGSRNGELFF.

The chain couples TRBV9 to TRBJ2-3, with TRBD1 matching over 10 bases. CDR1 and CDR2 from the germline V gene are SGDLS and YYNGEE. CDR3 length: 15 residues. Trimming removed 0 bases from V and 4 bases from J; junction bases left unmatched: 2. CDR3 bases: TGTGCCAGCAGCGTAGAGGGACAGGGGCCAGATACGCAGTATTTT. It encodes CASSVEGQGPDTQYF.

CDR3 amino acids: CSYERELNNEQFF. Here the CDR3 DNA reads TGCAGCTATGAGCGGGAGTTGAACAATGAGCAGTTCTTC. The J gene is TRBJ2-1, the V gene TRBV29-1; TRBD2 aligns across 8 bases. The CDR3 covers 13 residues. The germline V gene encodes CDR1 SQVTM and CDR2 ANQGSEA. The trim removed 8 bases at V and 5 bases at J, leaving 8 bases unmatched.

This clone was seen only a few times. This sequence joins TRBV7-8 and TRBJ1-1, with D unresolved. From germline, CDR1 is SGHVS and CDR2 FQNEAQ. Trimming removed 2 bases from V and 2 bases from J, with 3 bases in between. This CDR3 has 12 residues. CDR3 sequence: CASSLKNTEAFF. The CDR3, as DNA: TGTGCCAGCAGCTTAAAAAACACTGAAGCTTTCTTT.

A few counts support this clone. This sequence joins TRBV18 and TRBJ2-1; 14 nucleotides line up with TRBD2. The J segment lost 14 bases and the V segment lost 4 bases, leaving 7 bases of the junction unmatched. The CDR3 has 14 amino acids. Germline lookup yields CDR1 KGHSH and CDR2 LQKENI. The CDR3 nucleotides read TGTGCCAGCTCACTGGGGACTAGCGGGAGAGGGGAGTTCTTC. Encoded protein: CASSLGTSGRGEFF.

This clone was seen only a few times. CDR3 loop: CASSRTGLNTGELFF. The DNA for the CDR3 is TGTGCCAGCAGCAGGACAGGACTTAACACCGGGGAGCTGTTTTTT. The chain joins TRBV9 to TRBJ2-2; the match to TRBD1 covers 7 bases. The J segment lost 2 bases and the V segment lost 4 bases, leaving 5 bases of the junction unmatched. CDR1 is SGDLS, CDR2 YYNGEE, per germline. The CDR3 has 15 residues.

There are a few counts of this clone. J is TRBJ2-7 and V is TRBV7-9, with 9 bases fitting TRBD1. CDR1 SEHNR and CDR2 FQNEAQ come from the germline V gene (reference sequence). This CDR3 is 15 amino acids long. V shed 0 bases and J 5 bases; nucleotides not matched to a gene: 5. CDR3 sequence reads: CASSLAVGQGHEQYF. Written as DNA, the CDR3 is TGTGCCAGCAGCTTAGCGGTGGGACAGGGCCACGAGCAGTACTTC.

This chain uses TRBV7-8 with TRBJ2-1, with a tentative D call TRBD2 (6 bases). With 2 bases removed from V and 8 bases from J, the gap between germline ends came to 16 bases. Germline lookup yields CDR1 SGHVS and CDR2 FQNEAQ. The CDR3 has 15 residues. CDR3 sequence reads: CASSLISGDGDEQFF. Written as DNA, the CDR3 is TGTGCCAGCAGCTTAATTAGCGGAGACGGAGATGAGCAGTTCTTC.

The chain carries TRBV5-1 and TRBJ2-2; the match to TRBD1 covers 7 bases. Germline V gene data show CDR1 as SGHRS and CDR2 as YFSETQ. The CDR3 spans 15 residues. The junction had 7 bases not matched to a gene; V was cut back by 4 bases and J by 4 bases. This CDR3 is CASSTRGIGTGELFF. CDR3 bases: TGCGCCAGCAGCACCAGGGGGATTGGCACCGGGGAGCTGTTTTTT. Full variable domain (rest looked up from reference TRBV5-1 and TRBJ2-2): KAGVTQTPRYLIKTRGQQVTLSCSPISGHRSVSWYQQTPGQGLQFLFEYFSETQRNKGNFPGRFSGRQFSNSRSEMNVSTLELGDSALYLCASSTRGIGTGELFFGEGSRLTVL.

This clone has a handful of counts. The chain is built from TRBV7-3 and TRBJ1-2; D remains unclear. Germline V gene data show CDR1 as SGHTA and CDR2 as FQGTGA. The germline V and J ends were trimmed by 7 bases and 7 bases, with 19 bases remaining between them. There are 14 residues in the CDR3. The CDR3 loop reads CASTSGPRVGGYTF. The CDR3 nucleotides are TGTGCCAGCACCTCTGGCCCCCGGGTGGGTGGCTACACCTTC.

This rearrangement joins TRBV5-6 to TRBJ2-3; 7 nucleotides match TRBD2. The CDR3 is 15 amino acids. Looked up from germline, CDR1 is SGHDT and CDR2 is YYEEEE. J was trimmed by 3 bases and V by 4 bases; bases with no gene match: 8. The CDR3 bases are TGTGCCAGCAGCCCCCTTGGCGGGAGAACAGATACGCAGTATTTT. This sequence encodes CASSPLGGRTDTQYF.

The CDR3 region is CASSLALAGVRNEQFF. CDR3 nucleotides: TGTGCCAGCAGCTTAGCACTAGCGGGAGTTCGTAATGAGCAGTTCTTC. The V and J genes are TRBV7-3 and TRBJ2-1, with 11 bases identical to TRBD2. Germline CDR1 reads SGHTA; CDR2 reads FQGTGA. This CDR3 has 16 residues. Trimming cost V 2 bases and J 7 bases; bases outside gene matches: 7.

CDR3 coding DNA: TGTGCCAGCAGCGTAGAGGCAATCGGGAGAGACACAGATACGCAGTATTTT. It encodes CASSVEAIGRDTDTQYF. This chain connects TRBV9 to TRBJ2-3; D possibly corresponds to TRBD2 (6 bases). The CDR3 is 17 amino acids. Trimming shortened V by 0 bases and J by 2 bases, and 16 bases separated the two germline ends. CDR1 is SGDLS and CDR2 is YYNGEE in the germline V gene.

The chain couples TRBV4-2 to TRBJ2-7, with TRBD1 matching over 7 bases. V gave up 0 bases and J gave up 3 bases; unmatched junction bases: 8. Germline-derived CDR1 and CDR2 are LGHNA and YNFKEQ. The CDR3 has 16 amino acids. DNA of the CDR3: TGTGCCAGCAGCCAAGATGGGAACAGGGGAGACTACGAGCAGTACTTC. Translation: CASSQDGNRGDYEQYF.

This clone was counted between two and nine times. This sequence joins TRBV5-6 and TRBJ2-3; 7 nucleotides agree with TRBD2. Germline V gene lookup returns CDR1 SGHDT and CDR2 YYEEEE. There are 15 residues in the CDR3. Losses at the gene ends were 2 bases for V and 5 bases for J; bases not matched to a gene: 8. The CDR3 bases are TGTGCCAGCAGCTTACCGGGAGGTAGGAGAGATACGCAGTATTTT. Protein sequence: CASSLPGGRRDTQYF.

This clone was seen only a few times. The CDR3 DNA follows: TGTGCCAGCAGCTTACATTCCTTCGCCCGTAATGAGCAGTTCTTC. Translated: CASSLHSFARNEQFF. The chain has TRBV7-9 and TRBJ2-1; no definite D call. The ends were cut back, 2 bases at V and 7 bases at J, with 15 bases in the middle. This CDR3 comprises 15 residues. The germline V gene encodes CDR1 SEHNR and CDR2 FQNEAQ (reference sequence). The full variable domain, completed using reference TRBV7-9 and TRBJ2-1, is DTGVSQNPRHKITKRGQNVTFRCDPISEHNRLYWYRQTLGQGPEFLTYFQNEAQLEKSRLLSDRFSAERPKGSFSTLEIQRTEQGDSAMYLCASSLHSFARNEQFFGPGTRLTVL.

This clone was found a few times. V and J are TRBV7-2 and TRBJ1-1, with a tentative D call TRBD1 (5 bases). V lost 4 bases to trimming and J lost 1 base, with 13 bases between them. CDR1 is SGHTA and CDR2 is FQGNSA in the germline V gene. This CDR3 region has 15 residues. Here the CDR3 DNA reads TGTGCCAGCAGCTCACAACCTCAGGGGAACACTGAAGCTTTCTTT. This codes for CASSSQPQGNTEAFF.

The chain employs TRBV7-2 and TRBJ2-5; 8 bases match TRBD2. CDR1 and CDR2 from the germline V gene are SGHTA and FQGNSA. V lost 2 bases, J lost 1 base, and 3 bases stayed unmatched. The CDR3 extends over 15 amino acids. The CDR3, as DNA: TGTGCCAGCAGCTTACTAGCGGGCCTCCAAGAGACCCAGTACTTC. Encoded protein: CASSLLAGLQETQYF.

This clone was counted only a few times. J is TRBJ2-7 and V is TRBV29-1, with 9 positions matching TRBD1. This CDR3 is 14 amino acids long. Germline-derived CDR1 and CDR2 are SQVTM and ANQGSEA. The J segment lost 7 bases and the V segment lost 4 bases, leaving 11 bases of the junction unmatched. The CDR3 sequence: CSVAWDRATGEQYF. CDR3 nucleotides: TGCAGCGTTGCCTGGGACAGGGCGACGGGGGAGCAGTACTTC.